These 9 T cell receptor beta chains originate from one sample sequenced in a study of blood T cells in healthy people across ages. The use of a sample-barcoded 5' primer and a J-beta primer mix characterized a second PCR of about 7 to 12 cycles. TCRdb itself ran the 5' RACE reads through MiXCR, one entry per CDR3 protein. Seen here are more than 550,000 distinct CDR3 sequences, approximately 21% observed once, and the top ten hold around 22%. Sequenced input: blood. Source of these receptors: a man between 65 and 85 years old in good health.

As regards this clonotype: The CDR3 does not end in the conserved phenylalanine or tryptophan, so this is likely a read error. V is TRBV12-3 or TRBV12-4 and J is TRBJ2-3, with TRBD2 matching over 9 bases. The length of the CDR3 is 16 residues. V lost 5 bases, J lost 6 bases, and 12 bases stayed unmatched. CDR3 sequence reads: CASSTVIAGVVDTQYL. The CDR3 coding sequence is TGTGCCAGCAGTACCGTCATAGCGGGGGTCGTGGATACGCAGTATCTT.

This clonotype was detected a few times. The CDR3 loop is CASTTRSVTNEKLFF. CDR3 DNA sequence: TGTGCCAGCACCACAAGGAGCGTAACTAATGAAAAACTGTTTTTT. J is TRBJ1-4 and V is TRBV12-3 or TRBV12-4; no reliable D call. The V and J ends lost 7 bases and 1 base respectively, with 13 bases between them. The CDR3 spans 15 residues.

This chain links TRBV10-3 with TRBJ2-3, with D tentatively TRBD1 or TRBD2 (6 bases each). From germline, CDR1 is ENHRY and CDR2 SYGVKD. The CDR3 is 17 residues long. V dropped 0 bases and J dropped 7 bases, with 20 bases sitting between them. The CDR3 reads CAISESGGPNQRNTQYF. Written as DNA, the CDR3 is TGTGCCATCAGTGAGTCCGGGGGCCCTAATCAGAGGAATACGCAGTATTTT.

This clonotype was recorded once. The CDR3 DNA reads as TGCGCCAGCAACGACTTACCGGGACACGGGTTTTTT. Translated: CASNDLPGHGFF. The chain recombines TRBV5-1 with TRBJ1-4; perhaps TRBD1 as D (6 bases). Per germline, CDR1 SGHRS and CDR2 YFSETQ. V shed 6 bases and J shed 16 bases, with 19 bases lying between them. The CDR3 is made up of 12 amino acids. The variable domain in full, completed from reference TRBV5-1 and TRBJ1-4, reads KAGVTQTPRYLIKTRGQQVTLSCSPISGHRSVSWYQQTPGQGLQFLFEYFSETQRNKGNFPGRFSGRQFSNSRSEMNVSTLELGDSALYLCASNDLPGHGFFGSGTQLSVL.

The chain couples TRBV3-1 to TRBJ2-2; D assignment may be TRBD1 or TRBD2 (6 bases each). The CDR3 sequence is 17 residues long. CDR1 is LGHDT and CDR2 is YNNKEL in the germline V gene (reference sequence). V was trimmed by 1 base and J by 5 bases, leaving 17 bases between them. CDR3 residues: CASSQGRPGAGTGELFF. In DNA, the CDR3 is TGTGCCAGCAGCCAAGGCCGACCGGGGGCGGGAACCGGGGAGCTGTTTTTT.

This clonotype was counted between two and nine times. In nucleotides, the CDR3 is TGTGCCAGCAGACGACTAGCGGCCCACAATGAGCAGTTCTTC. As protein: CASRRLAAHNEQFF. This rearrangement joins TRBV27 to TRBJ2-1; 9 bases are shared with TRBD2. The germline V gene has CDR1 MNHEY and CDR2 SMNVEV (reference sequence). V lost 6 bases and J lost 5; bases outside the gene matches: 5. The CDR3 is 14 residues long.

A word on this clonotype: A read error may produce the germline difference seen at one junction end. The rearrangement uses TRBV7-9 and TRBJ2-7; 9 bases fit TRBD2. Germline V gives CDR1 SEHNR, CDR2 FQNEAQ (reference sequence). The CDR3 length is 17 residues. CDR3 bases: TGTACCAGCAGCTTTATGATTGAGACTAGCGGAAACTACGAGCAGTACTTC. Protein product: CTSSFMIETSGNYEQYF. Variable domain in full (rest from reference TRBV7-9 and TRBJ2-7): DTGVSQNPRHKITKRGQNVTFRCDPISEHNRLYWYRQTLGQGPEFLTYFQNEAQLEKSRLLSDRFSAERPKGSFSTLEIQRTEQGDSAMYLCTSSFMIETSGNYEQYFGPGTRLTVT.

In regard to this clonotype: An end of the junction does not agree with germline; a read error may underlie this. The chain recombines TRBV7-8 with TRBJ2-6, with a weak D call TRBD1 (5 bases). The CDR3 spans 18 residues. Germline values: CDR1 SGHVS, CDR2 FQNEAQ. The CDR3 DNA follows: TGTGCCAGCAGCTTACGGTCGGACGACCTCTCTGGGGCCAACGCCCTGACTTTC. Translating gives CASSLRSDDLSGANALTF.

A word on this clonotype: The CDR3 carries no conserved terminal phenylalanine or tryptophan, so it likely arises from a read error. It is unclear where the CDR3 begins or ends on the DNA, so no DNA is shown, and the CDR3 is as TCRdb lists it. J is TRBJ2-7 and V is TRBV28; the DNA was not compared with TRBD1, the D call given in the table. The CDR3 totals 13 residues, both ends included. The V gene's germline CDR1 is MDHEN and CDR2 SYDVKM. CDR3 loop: CASSFQGGSGIGI.